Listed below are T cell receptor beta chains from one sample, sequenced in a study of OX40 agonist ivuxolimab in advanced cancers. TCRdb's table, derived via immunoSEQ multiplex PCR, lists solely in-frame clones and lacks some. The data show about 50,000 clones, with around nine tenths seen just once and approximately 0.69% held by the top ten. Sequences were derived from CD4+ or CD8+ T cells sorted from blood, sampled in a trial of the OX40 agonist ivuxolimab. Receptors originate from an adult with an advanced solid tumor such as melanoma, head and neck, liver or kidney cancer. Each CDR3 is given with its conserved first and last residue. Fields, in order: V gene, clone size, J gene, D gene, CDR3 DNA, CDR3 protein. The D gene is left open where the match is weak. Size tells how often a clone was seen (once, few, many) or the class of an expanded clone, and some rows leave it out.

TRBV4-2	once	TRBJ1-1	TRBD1	TGTGCCAGCAGCCAAGGCAGGGGGGGAGGCACTGAAGCTTTCTTT	CASSQGRGGGTEAFF
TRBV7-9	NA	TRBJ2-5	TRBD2	TGTGCCAGCAGCTTATGGGCCACTAGCGGGCAAGAGACCCAGTACTTC	CASSLWATSGQETQYF
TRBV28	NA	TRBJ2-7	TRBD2	TGTGCCAGCACCGTCCCGGGACTAGCGGGAGAGAAGGGCTCCTACGAGCAGTACTTC	CASTVPGLAGEKGSYEQYF
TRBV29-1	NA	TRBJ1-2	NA	TGCAGCGTTGAAGCCCCCGTTGGAGGCTACACCTTC	CSVEAPVGGYTF
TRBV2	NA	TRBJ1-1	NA	TGTGCCAGTGACCTATCCCCCATGAACACTGAAGCTTTCTTT	CASDLSPMNTEAFF
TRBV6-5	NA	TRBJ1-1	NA	TGTGCCAGCAGACAGGGAAGCTCTGAAGCTTTCTTT	CASRQGSSEAFF
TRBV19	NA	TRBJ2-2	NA	TGTGCCAGTAGTATAGTCATAGCCGGGGAGCTGTTTTTT	CASSIVIAGELFF
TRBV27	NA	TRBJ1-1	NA	TGTGCCAGCAGTAGTGGACCCTGGAAGACTGAAGCTTTCTTT	CASSSGPWKTEAFF
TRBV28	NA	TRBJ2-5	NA	TGTGCCAGCAGTTTGCCCTGGGAGACCCAGTACTTC	CASSLPWETQYF
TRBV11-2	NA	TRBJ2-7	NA	TGTGCCAGCAGCTTAGAGCGGTACTACGAGCAGTACTTC	CASSLERYYEQYF
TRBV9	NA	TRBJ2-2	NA	TGTGCCAGCAGCGTAGGAAGGGATTCCGGGGAGCTGTTTTTT	CASSVGRDSGELFF
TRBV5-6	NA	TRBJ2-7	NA	TGTGCCAGCAGCCTCCAGAGCTACGAGCAGTACTTC	CASSLQSYEQYF
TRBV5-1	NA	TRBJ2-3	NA	TGCGCCAGCAGCTTGGACGGAAACACAGATACGCAGTATTTT	CASSLDGNTDTQYF
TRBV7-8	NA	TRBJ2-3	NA	TGTGCCAGCAGCTTCCGGGATAAGGGAGATACGCAGTATTTT	CASSFRDKGDTQYF
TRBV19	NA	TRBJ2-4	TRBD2	TGTGCCAGTAGTCTAGCGGGAGGACTAGCCAAAAACATTCAGTACTTC	CASSLAGGLAKNIQYF
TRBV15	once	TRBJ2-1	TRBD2	TGTGCCACCAGCAGAAGGACTAGCGGGATAGGTCGGTTCTTC	CATSRRTSGIGRFF
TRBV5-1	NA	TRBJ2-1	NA	TGCGCCAGCGGCCCTAAGCAACCCTGGGGCAATGAGCAGTTCTTC	CASGPKQPWGNEQFF
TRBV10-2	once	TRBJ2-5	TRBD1	TGCGCCAGCAGTGAGGGGACAGGGGGCAAAGAGACCCAGTACTTC	CASSEGTGGKETQYF
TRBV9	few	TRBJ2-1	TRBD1	TGTGCCAGCAGCGAGACAGGGGGTAATGAGCAGTTCTTC	CASSETGGNEQFF
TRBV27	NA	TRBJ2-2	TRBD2	TGTGCCACCCGTCCTGGGGGGGTAGGGGCGAACACCGGGGAGCTGTTTTTT	CATRPGGVGANTGELFF
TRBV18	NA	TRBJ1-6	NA	TGTGCCAGCTCACCAACAGTTGGGGAAGAATCACCCCTCCACTTT	CASSPTVGEESPLHF
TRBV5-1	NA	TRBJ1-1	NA	TGCGCCAGCAGCTTGGACAGGGAGACTGAAGCTTTCTTT	CASSLDRETEAFF
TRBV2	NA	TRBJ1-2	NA	TGTGCCAGCAGTGAAGACACGAACTATGGCTACACCTTC	CASSEDTNYGYTF
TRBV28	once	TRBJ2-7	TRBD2	TGTGCCAGCAGCAGCGGGGCAACCTTGCACGAGCAGTACTTC	CASSSGATLHEQYF
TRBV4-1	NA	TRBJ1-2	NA	TGCGCCAGCAGCCAAGAAAACAGTCGCGTTGGCTACACCTTC	CASSQENSRVGYTF
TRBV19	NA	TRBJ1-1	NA	TGTGCCAGTAGTATAGTCCAGGGCCAAGCTTTCTTT	CASSIVQGQAFF
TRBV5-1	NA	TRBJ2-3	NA	TGCGCCAGCAGCTTGACAGGTCCCACAGATACGCAGTATTTT	CASSLTGPTDTQYF
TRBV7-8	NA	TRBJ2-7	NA	TGTGCCAGCAGCTTTGACTACGAGCAGTACTTC	CASSFDYEQYF
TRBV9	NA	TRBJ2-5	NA	TGTGCCAGCAGCGTAGGGGACACCCTTGGTCTAGAGACCCAGTACTTC	CASSVGDTLGLETQYF